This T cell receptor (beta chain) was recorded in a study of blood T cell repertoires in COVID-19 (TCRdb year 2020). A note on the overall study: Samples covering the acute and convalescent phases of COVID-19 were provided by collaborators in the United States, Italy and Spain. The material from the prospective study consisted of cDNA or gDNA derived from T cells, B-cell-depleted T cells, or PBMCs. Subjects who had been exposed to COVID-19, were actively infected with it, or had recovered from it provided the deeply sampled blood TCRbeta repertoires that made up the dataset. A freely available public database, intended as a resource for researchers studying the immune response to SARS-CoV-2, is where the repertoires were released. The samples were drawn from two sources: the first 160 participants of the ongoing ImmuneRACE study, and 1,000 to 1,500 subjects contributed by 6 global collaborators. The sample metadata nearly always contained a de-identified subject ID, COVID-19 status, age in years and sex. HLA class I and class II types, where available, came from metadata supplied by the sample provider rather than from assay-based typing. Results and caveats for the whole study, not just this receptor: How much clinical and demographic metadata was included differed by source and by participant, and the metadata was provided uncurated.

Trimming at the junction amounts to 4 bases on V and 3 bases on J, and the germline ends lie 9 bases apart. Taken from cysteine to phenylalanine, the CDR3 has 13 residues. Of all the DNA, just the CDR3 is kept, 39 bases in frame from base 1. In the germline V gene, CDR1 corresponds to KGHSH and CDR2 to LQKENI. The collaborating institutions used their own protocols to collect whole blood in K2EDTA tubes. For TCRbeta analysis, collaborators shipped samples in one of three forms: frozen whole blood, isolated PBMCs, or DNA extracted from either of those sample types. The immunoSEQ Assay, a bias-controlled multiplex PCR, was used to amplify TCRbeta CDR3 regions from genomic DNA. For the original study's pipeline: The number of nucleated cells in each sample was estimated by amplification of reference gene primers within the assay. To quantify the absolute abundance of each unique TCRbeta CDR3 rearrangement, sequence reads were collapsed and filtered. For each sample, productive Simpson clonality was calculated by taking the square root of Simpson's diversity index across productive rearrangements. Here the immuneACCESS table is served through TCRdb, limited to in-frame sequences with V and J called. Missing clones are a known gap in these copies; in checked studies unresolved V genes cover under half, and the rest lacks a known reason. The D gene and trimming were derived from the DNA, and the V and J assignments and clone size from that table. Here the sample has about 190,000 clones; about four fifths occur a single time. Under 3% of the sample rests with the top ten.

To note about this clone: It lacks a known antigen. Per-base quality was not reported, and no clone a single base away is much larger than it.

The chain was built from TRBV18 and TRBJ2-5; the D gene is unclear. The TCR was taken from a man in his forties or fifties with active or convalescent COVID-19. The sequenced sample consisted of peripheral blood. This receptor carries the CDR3 CASSRRLEETQYF. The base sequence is TGTGCCAGCTCACGGCGGTTGGAAGAGACCCAGTACTTC.